Listed here is a single TCR beta chain. These data are taken from a study of CD8 T cells in ankylosing spondylitis. Quantitative 5'-RACE was performed with molecular barcodes, and it yielded the TCR beta libraries. TCRdb redid the calling of the 5' RACE reads with MiXCR, one entry per CDR3 protein. Among roughly 38,000 distinct CDR3 sequences listed, 15% to 20% were seen once. The V gene's germline CDR1 is LGHNA and CDR2 YSLEER. V gave up 0 bases and J gave up 1 base; unmatched junction bases: 3. The CDR3 extends over 16 amino acids. The chain is built from TRBV4-3 and TRBJ2-1; 7 bases agree with TRBD2. The TCR comes from a male donor with ankylosing spondylitis or in good health (not recorded which). Sequences were obtained from blood. The CDR3 region is CASSQDSGGSYNEQFF. As DNA, the CDR3 is TGCGCCAGCAGCCAAGATTCGGGGGGTTCCTACAATGAGCAGTTCTTC.